The rows below give T cell receptor beta chains drawn from one sample of a study of blood T cell repertoires in COVID-19. Profiling relied on immunoSEQ multiplex PCR, and the TCRdb table lists in-frame clones only, not all of them. The sample has roughly 230,000 clones; less than 85% are singletons. Sequenced sample: peripheral blood. The receptors derive from a woman of 80 years or more with acute or convalescent COVID-19. Each CDR3 is given with its conserved first and last residue. Rows may omit the clone size; those that give it use once, few, many or a size class.

v_gene | abundance | CDR3aa
TRBV2 | . | CASSSESTAGYTF
TRBV28 | . | CASPPSHPGVGNNEQFF
TRBV11-3 | once | CASSEPNGQETQYF
TRBV27 | . | CASSLRGQEKLFF
TRBV12-3/TRBV12-4 | once | CASKPPTNYGYTF
TRBV6-5 | . | CASITDRVYTEAFF
TRBV6-2/TRBV6-3 | . | CASSPPNLAGVTYEQYF
TRBV6-5 | few | CASSSNRENEQFF
TRBV29-1 | . | CSGGQLNTEAFF
TRBV2 | . | CASSDGQFTDTQYF
TRBV5-1 | once | CASSSTGGSNVLTF
TRBV28 | . | CASSLGGLSSGELFF
TRBV11-1 | . | CASRQGRNTEAFF
TRBV7-2 | . | CASSLEGAGGPSTQYF
TRBV7-8 | few | CASSLGQGRRSPLHF
TRBV23-1 | . | CASSQSPSVATEAFF
TRBV5-4 | . | CASSLDRSTDTQYF
TRBV7-9 | . | CASSRTPTGTGGTGELFF
TRBV3-1/TRBV3-2 | . | CASSQGNGNNQPQHF
TRBV7-7 | . | CASSPGLAGEYNEQFF
TRBV7-2 | once | CASSSDQGETQYF
TRBV4-2 | . | CASSQDGLGLAEYNEQFF
TRBV6-1 | once | CASSEPGPRGNTEAFF
TRBV27 | . | CASSRLPPGLPGEKLFF
TRBV14 | few | CASSQAGYAGGDYEQYF
TRBV27 | . | CASSFEGGGYTF
TRBV25-1 | . | CASSTRGNEQFF
TRBV2 | . | CASSERQGPHEQYF
TRBV3-1/TRBV3-2 | few | CASRTEGNDNSPLHF
TRBV3-1/TRBV3-2 | once | CASSRRGQGIAGELFF
TRBV12-3/TRBV12-4 | . | CASSLSARGAFF
TRBV30 | . | CAWSGTGGLNIQYF